The 14 T cell receptor beta chains below all came from one sample that was sequenced in a study of blood T cell repertoires in COVID-19. The method was immunoSEQ multiplex PCR; TCRdb's version includes in-frame clones alone and lacks a portion of them. The sample lists 150,000 to 200,000 clones, about 89% occurring once. Sequenced input: peripheral blood. Receptors originate from a man in his 70s with acute or convalescent COVID-19.

The chain carries TRBV9 and TRBJ2-3; 7 positions agree with TRBD2. J lost 5 bases, V lost 0 bases, and 9 bases had no gene match. Germline loops: CDR1 SGDLS, CDR2 YYNGEE. This CDR3 has 16 residues. CDR3 region: CASSVGLALRGDTQYF. DNA for the CDR3: TGTGCCAGCAGCGTAGGACTAGCACTGCGGGGAGATACGCAGTATTTT.

The chain has TRBV18 and TRBJ1-5; D is ambiguous. Trimming took 3 bases from V and 7 from J, leaving 10 bases between them. CDR3 size: 13 residues. Per the germline V gene, CDR1 is KGHSH and CDR2 is LQKENI. The CDR3 here is CASSPTAGQPQHF. The CDR3 DNA follows: TGTGCCAGCTCACCTACGGCGGGGCAGCCCCAGCATTTT.

In its sample, this clone was seen once. V and J are TRBV7-9 and TRBJ1-2; 7 bases are a match to TRBD1. The V segment lost 5 bases and the J segment 6 bases; nucleotides outside the gene matches: 3. This CDR3 region has 12 residues. Germline values: CDR1 SEHNR, CDR2 FQNEAQ (reference sequence). The CDR3 DNA is TGTGCCAGCAGCCCTACAGGGGATGGCTACACCTTC. The encoded protein is CASSPTGDGYTF.

This chain links TRBV5-1 with TRBJ2-7, with 7 bases that match TRBD2. The junction had 18 bases not matched to a gene; V was cut back by 7 bases and J by 2 bases. This CDR3 has 17 amino acids. Germline assignment: CDR1 SGHRS and CDR2 YFSETQ. As DNA, the CDR3 is TGCGCCAGCTGTTTTGGGTGGGGGAGGGATAATACCTACGAGCAGTACTTC. Translation gives CASCFGWGRDNTYEQYF.

The gene calls are TRBV19 and TRBJ2-7; TRBD2 might be the D (5 bases). This CDR3 spans 16 amino acids. V shed 9 bases and J shed 1 base, with 22 bases lying between them. In germline, CDR1 is LNHDA, CDR2 SQIVND (reference sequence). Here the CDR3 DNA reads TGTGCCAGCCGGGGAGCTTCGACACCTAGATCCTACGAGCAGTACTTC. It specifies CASRGASTPRSYEQYF. Full variable domain (missing parts from reference TRBV19 and TRBJ2-7): DGGITQSPKYLFRKEGQNVTLSCEQNLNHDAMYWYRQDPGQGLRLIYYSQIVNDFQKGDIAEGYSVSREKKESFPLTVTSAQKNPTAFYLCASRGASTPRSYEQYFGPGTRLTVT.

The J gene is TRBJ1-6, the V gene TRBV6-5; 9 nucleotides align to TRBD1. Looked up from germline, CDR1 is MNHEY and CDR2 is SVGAGI. The CDR3 extends over 14 amino acids. V was pared by 6 bases and J by 10 bases, with 7 bases of the junction left unmatched. The chain's CDR3 is CASRPQGAWSPLHF. The CDR3 DNA follows: TGTGCCAGCAGGCCACAGGGGGCTTGGTCACCCCTCCACTTT.

This chain joins TRBV18 and TRBJ1-3; the D is unclear. V was clipped by 2 bases and J by 3 bases, with 8 bases between them. CDR3 length equals 14 residues. The germline V gene encodes CDR1 KGHSH and CDR2 LQKENI. CDR3 sequence reads: CASSPMSDGNTIYF. The DNA for the CDR3 is TGTGCCAGCTCACCAATGTCAGATGGAAACACCATATATTTT. Supplemented by reference TRBV18 and TRBJ1-3, the full variable domain reads NAGVMQNPRHLVRRRGQEARLRCSPMKGHSHVYWYRQLPEEGLKFMVYLQKENIIDESGMPKERFSAEFPKEGPSILRIQQVVRGDSAAYFCASSPMSDGNTIYFGEGSWLTVV.

V and J are TRBV7-9 and TRBJ2-1; TRBD2 matches at 12 bases. There are 16 residues in the CDR3. Trimming took 4 bases from V and 8 from J; bases not matched to a gene: 9. Germline loops: CDR1 SEHNR, CDR2 FQNEAQ (reference sequence). The DNA of the CDR3 is TGTGCCAGCAGCTATATCCTAGCGGGAGGGAGCGATGAGCAGTTCTTC. It encodes CASSYILAGGSDEQFF. The full variable domain, with the rest looked up from reference TRBV7-9 and TRBJ2-1, is DTGVSQNPRHKITKRGQNVTFRCDPISEHNRLYWYRQTLGQGPEFLTYFQNEAQLEKSRLLSDRFSAERPKGSFSTLEIQRTEQGDSAMYLCASSYILAGGSDEQFFGPGTRLTVL.

The chain joins TRBV9 to TRBJ2-1; TRBD2 matches 9 bases. Germline V gene data show CDR1 as SGDLS and CDR2 as YYNGEE. Trimming took 0 bases from V and 5 from J; bases not matched to a gene: 3. The CDR3 contains 15 residues. The DNA for the CDR3 is TGTGCCAGCAGCGTAGTGGGACTAGCTCACAATGAGCAGTTCTTC. Protein: CASSVVGLAHNEQFF.

A remark on this clone: Other DNA sequences in this specimen translate into the identical CDR3. The chain couples TRBV7-2 to TRBJ1-5, with D possibly TRBD1 on 5 matching bases. The CDR3 length is 14 residues. The V gene lost 1 base and the J gene lost 2 bases, with 6 bases spanning the gap. Looked up from germline, CDR1 is SGHTA and CDR2 is FQGNSA. The CDR3 sequence is CASSLGGGNQPQHF. The CDR3 DNA is TGTGCCAGCAGCTTAGGGGGGGGCAATCAGCCCCAGCATTTT. The full variable domain, completed using reference TRBV7-2 and TRBJ1-5, is GAGVSQSPSNKVTEKGKDVELRCDPISGHTALYWYRQSLGQGLEFLIYFQGNSAPDKSGLPSDRFSAERTGGSVSTLTIQRTQQEDSAVYLCASSLGGGNQPQHFGDGTRLSIL.

The V call is TRBV5-4, the J call TRBJ2-5, with TRBD2 identical over 15 bases. Looked up from germline, CDR1 is SGHNT and CDR2 is YYREEE (reference sequence). The V and J ends lost 5 bases and 4 bases, in that order; junction bases with no gene match: 9. This CDR3 contains 17 residues. The CDR3 DNA reads as TGTGCCAGCAGTTCGGGACTAGCGGGAGGAGGTGGAGAGACCCAGTACTTC. Translating gives CASSSGLAGGGGETQYF.

The chain is built from TRBV11-2 and TRBJ2-6; 11 bases fit TRBD1. The CDR3 runs 15 residues. CDR1 and CDR2 from the germline V gene are SGHAT and FQNNGV. Trimming cost V 0 bases and J 13 bases; bases outside gene matches: 5. The CDR3 here is CASSLDRDRGMVLTF. CDR3 sequence (DNA): TGTGCCAGCAGCTTAGATCGGGACAGGGGGATGGTCCTGACTTTC.

The CDR3 bases are TGTGCCAGCCAGAGACTAGCAAAAGAGACCCAGTACTTC. This gives the protein CASQRLAKETQYF. The chain is built from TRBV6-6 and TRBJ2-5, with 7 bases matching TRBD2. With V trimmed by 8 bases and J by 3 bases, 6 bases remained unmatched. CDR3 length: 13 residues. Germline loops: CDR1 MNHNY, CDR2 SVGAGI (reference sequence).

V usage is TRBV30 and J usage is TRBJ1-5; the D gene is possibly TRBD1 (6 bases). Germline V CDR1 and CDR2: GTSNPN, SVGIG (reference sequence). The CDR3 consists of 14 residues. V gave up 0 bases and J gave up 5 bases, with 11 bases separating them. CDR3 loop: CAWSVGTFYQPQHF. The CDR3 nucleotides are TGTGCCTGGAGTGTTGGGACATTCTATCAGCCCCAGCATTTT.